This TCR beta chain was recovered during a study of cytomegalovirus exposure and HLA in healthy donors. This CDR3 comprises 15 residues. Germline trimming cut 7 bases from V and 5 bases from J; bases unmatched to any gene: 12. CDR1 and CDR2 from the germline V gene are MGHDK and SYGVNS. PCR involved 60 Vbeta and 13 Jbeta primers. The method was immunoSEQ multiplex PCR; TCRdb's version includes in-frame clones alone and lacks a portion of them. This sample has around 86,000 clones, with 77% found just once. Sequenced sample: PBMCs. The chain joins TRBV25-1 to TRBJ2-7; 9 bases align to TRBD1. The origin of this receptor is a man aged 50-60 years in good health and CMV-seropositive. The CDR3 loop reads CASNSAGTGSHEQYF. CDR3 sequence (DNA): TGTGCCAGCAATTCAGCCGGGACAGGGTCCCACGAGCAGTACTTC.